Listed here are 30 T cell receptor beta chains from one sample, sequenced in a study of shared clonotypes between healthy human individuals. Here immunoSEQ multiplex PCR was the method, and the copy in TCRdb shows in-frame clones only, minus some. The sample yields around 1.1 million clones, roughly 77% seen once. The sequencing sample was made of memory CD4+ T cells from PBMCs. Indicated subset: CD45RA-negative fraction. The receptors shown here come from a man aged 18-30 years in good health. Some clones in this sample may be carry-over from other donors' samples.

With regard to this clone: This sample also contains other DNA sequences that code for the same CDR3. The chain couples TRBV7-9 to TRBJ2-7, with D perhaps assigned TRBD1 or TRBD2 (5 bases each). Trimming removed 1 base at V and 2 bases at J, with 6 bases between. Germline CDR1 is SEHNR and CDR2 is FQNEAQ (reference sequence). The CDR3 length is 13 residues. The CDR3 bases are TGTGCCAGCAGCTTAGAGGGACCCTACGAGCAGTACTTC. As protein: CASSLEGPYEQYF.

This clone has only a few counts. CDR3: CASSSGGTQYF. The CDR3 nucleotides are TGTGCCAGCAGCTCAGGGGGCACCCAGTACTTC. The chain links TRBV11-3 to TRBJ2-5, with TRBD1 identical over 8 bases. J gave up 8 bases and V 4 bases, and 0 bases lay outside the gene matches. CDR1 is SGHNT and CDR2 is YENEEA in the germline V gene. The CDR3 has 11 residues.

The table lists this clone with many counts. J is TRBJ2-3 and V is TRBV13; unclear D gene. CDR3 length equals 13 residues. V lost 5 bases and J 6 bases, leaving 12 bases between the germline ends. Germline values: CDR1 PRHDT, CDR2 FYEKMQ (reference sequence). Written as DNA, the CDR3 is TGTGCCAGCAGCCCAAGGAGCCCCGATACGCAGTATTTT. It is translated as CASSPRSPDTQYF.

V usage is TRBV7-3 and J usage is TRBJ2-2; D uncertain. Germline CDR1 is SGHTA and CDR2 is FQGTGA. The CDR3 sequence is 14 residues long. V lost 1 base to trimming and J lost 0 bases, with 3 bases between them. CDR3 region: CASSLNPNTGELFF. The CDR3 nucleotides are TGTGCCAGCAGCTTAAATCCGAACACCGGGGAGCTGTTTTTT. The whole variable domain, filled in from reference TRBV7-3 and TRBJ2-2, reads GAGVSQTPSNKVTEKGKYVELRCDPISGHTALYWYRQSLGQGPEFLIYFQGTGAADDSGLPNDRFFAVRPEGSVSTLKIQRTERGDSAVYLCASSLNPNTGELFFGEGSRLTVL.

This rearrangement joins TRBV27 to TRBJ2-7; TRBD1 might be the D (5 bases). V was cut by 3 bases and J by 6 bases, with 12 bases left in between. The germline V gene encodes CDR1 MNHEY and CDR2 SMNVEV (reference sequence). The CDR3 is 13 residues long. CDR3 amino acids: CASSFRESGEQYF. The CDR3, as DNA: TGTGCCAGCAGTTTCAGGGAATCGGGCGAGCAGTACTTC.

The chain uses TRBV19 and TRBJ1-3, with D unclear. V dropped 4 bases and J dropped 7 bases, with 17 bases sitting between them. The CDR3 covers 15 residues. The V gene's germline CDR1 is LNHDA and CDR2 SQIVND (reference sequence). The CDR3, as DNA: TGTGCCAGTAGTAACGAGGACGGCTCGGGGAACACCATATATTTT. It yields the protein CASSNEDGSGNTIYF.

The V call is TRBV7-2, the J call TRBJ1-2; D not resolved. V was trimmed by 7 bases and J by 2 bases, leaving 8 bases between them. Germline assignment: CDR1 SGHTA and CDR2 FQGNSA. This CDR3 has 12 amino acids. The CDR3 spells CASTIQNYGYTF. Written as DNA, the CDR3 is TGTGCCAGCACCATACAGAACTATGGCTACACCTTC.

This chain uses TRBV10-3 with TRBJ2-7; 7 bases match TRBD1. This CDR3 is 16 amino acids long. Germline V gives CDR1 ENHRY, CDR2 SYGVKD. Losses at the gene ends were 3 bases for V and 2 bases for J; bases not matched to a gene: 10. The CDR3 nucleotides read TGTGCCATCAGTGAACATACCGGGACAGTGACCTACGAGCAGTACTTC. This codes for CAISEHTGTVTYEQYF.

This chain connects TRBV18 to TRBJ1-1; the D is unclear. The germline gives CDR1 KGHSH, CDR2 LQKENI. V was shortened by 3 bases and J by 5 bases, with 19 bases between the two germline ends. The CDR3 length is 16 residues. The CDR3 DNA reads TGTGCCAGCTCACCCGGGCAGGATAATACGGGGACTGAAGCTTTCTTT. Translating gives CASSPGQDNTGTEAFF.

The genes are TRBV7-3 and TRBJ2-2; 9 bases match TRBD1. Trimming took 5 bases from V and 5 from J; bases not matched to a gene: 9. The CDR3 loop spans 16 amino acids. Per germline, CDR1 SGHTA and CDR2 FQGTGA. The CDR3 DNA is TGTGCCAGCAGCCCCCCCGGGACAGGGTCTACCGGGGAGCTGTTTTTT. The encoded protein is CASSPPGTGSTGELFF.

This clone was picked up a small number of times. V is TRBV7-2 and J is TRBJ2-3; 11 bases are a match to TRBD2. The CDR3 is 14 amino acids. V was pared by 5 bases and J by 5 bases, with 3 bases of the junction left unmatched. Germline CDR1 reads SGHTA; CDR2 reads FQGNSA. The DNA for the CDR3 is TGTGCCAGCAGCCCTCTAGCGGGAGGAGATACGCAGTATTTT. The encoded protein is CASSPLAGGDTQYF.

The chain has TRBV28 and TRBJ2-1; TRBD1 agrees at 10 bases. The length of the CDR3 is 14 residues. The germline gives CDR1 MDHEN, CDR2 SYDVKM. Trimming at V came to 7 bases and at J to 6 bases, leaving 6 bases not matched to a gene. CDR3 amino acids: CASTLDRGRNEQFF. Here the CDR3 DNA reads TGTGCCAGCACTCTCGACAGGGGGCGCAATGAGCAGTTCTTC.

CDR3 DNA sequence: TGTGCCAGCAGTTACTCGAACAGAAACTACACCTTC. Its translation is CASSYSNRNYTF. The rearrangement links TRBV6-5 to TRBJ1-2; D remains ambiguous. V gave up 0 bases and J gave up 10 bases, with 9 bases separating them. This CDR3 contains 12 residues. Germline CDR1 is MNHEY and CDR2 is SVGAGI.

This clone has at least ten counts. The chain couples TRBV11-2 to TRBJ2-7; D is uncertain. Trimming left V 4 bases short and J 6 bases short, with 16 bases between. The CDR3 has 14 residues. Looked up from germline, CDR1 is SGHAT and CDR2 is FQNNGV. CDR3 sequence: CASSSTSGRLEQYF. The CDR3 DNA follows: TGTGCCAGCAGCTCCACCTCGGGTAGGCTCGAGCAGTACTTC.

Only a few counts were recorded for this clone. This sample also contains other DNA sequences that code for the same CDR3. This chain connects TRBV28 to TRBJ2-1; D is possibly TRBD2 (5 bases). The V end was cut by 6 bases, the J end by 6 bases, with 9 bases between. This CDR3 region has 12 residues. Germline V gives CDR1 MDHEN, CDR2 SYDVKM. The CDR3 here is CASRGVTNEQFF. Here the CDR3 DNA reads TGTGCCAGCAGGGGAGTCACCAATGAGCAGTTCTTC.

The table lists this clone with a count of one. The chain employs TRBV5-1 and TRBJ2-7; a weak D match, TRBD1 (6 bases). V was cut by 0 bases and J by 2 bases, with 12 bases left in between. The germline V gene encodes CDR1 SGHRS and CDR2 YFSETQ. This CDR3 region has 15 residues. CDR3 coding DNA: TGCGCCAGCAGCTTGGGACAGGAACCGCCCTACGAGCAGTACTTC. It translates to CASSLGQEPPYEQYF.

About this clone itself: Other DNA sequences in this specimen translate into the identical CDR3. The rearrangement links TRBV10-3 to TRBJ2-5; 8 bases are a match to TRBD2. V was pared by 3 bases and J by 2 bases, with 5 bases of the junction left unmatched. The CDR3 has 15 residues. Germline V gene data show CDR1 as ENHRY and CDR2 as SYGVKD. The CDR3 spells CAISDGAGVQETQYF. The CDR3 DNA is TGTGCCATCAGTGACGGAGCGGGGGTTCAAGAGACCCAGTACTTC.

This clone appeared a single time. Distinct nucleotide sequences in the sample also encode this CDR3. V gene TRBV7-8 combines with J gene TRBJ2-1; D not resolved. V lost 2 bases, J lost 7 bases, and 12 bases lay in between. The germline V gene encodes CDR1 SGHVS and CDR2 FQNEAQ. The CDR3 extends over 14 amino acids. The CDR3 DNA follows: TGTGCCAGCAGCTTATCCTCCGGACGGAATGAGCAGTTCTTC. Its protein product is CASSLSSGRNEQFF.

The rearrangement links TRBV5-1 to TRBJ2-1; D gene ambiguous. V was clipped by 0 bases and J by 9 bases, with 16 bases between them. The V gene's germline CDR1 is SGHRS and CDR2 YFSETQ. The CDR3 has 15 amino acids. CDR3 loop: CASSLVARYEAEQFF. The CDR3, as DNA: TGCGCCAGCAGCTTGGTTGCCAGATACGAGGCTGAGCAGTTCTTC.

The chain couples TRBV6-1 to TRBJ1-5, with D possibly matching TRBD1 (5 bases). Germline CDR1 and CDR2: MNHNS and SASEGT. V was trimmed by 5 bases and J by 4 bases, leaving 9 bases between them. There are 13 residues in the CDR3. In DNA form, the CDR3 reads TGTGCCAGCAGTCGGACATTGAATCAGCCCCAGCATTTT. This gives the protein CASSRTLNQPQHF.

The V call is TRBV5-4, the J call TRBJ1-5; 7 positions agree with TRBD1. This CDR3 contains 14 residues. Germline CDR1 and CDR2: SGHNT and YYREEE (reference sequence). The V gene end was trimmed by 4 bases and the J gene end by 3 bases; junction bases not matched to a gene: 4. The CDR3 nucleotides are TGTGCCAGCAGCCAGGGGGGCCTCAATCAGCCCCAGCATTTT. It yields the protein CASSQGGLNQPQHF. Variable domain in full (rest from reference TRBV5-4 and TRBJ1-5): ETGVTQSPTHLIKTRGQQVTLRCSSQSGHNTVSWYQQALGQGPQFIFQYYREEENGRGNFPPRFSGLQFPNYSSELNVNALELDDSALYLCASSQGGLNQPQHFGDGTRLSIL.

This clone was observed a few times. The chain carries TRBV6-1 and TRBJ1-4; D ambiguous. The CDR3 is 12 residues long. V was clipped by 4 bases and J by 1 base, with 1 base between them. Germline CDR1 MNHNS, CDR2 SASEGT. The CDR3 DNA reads TGTGCCAGCAGTGGAACTAATGAAAAACTGTTTTTT. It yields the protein CASSGTNEKLFF.

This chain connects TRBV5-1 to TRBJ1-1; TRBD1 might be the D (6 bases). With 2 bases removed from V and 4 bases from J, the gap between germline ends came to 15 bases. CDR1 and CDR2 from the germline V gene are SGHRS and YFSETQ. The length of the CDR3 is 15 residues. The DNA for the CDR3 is TGCGCCAGCAGCTTATTGGTCGGGGGCGGCACTGAAGCTTTCTTT. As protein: CASSLLVGGGTEAFF.

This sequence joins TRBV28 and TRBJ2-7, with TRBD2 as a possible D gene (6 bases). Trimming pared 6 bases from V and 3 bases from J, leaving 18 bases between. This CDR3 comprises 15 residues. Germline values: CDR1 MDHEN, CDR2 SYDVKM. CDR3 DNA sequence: TGTGCCAGCAGCCAACCTGGACGGGGAGGCTACGAGCAGTACTTC. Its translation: CASSQPGRGGYEQYF.

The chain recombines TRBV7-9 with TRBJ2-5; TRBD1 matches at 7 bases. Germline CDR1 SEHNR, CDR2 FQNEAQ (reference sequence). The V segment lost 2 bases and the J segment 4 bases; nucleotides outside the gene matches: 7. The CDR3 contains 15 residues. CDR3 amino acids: CASSLSRQGGETQYF. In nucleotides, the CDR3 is TGTGCCAGCAGCTTAAGTAGACAGGGCGGAGAGACCCAGTACTTC.

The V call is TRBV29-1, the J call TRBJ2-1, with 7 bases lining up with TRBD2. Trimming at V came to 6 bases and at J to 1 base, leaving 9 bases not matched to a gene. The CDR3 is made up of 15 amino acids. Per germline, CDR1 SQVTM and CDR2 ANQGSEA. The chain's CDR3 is CSVEGGRGSYNEQFF. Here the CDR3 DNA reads TGCAGCGTGGAGGGCGGGAGAGGGTCCTACAATGAGCAGTTCTTC.

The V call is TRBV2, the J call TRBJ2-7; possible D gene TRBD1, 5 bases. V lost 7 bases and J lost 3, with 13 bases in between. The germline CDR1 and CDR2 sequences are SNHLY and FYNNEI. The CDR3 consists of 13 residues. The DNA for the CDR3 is TGTGCCAGCATTCTAAACACAGGCTACGAGCAGTACTTC. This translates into CASILNTGYEQYF.

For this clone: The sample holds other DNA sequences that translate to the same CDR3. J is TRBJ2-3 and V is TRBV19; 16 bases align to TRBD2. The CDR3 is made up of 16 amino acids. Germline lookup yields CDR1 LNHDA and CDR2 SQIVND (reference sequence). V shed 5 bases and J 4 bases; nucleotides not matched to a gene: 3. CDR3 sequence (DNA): TGTGCCAGTAGTGCCGGGACTAGCGGGAGGGCAGATACGCAGTATTTT. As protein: CASSAGTSGRADTQYF.

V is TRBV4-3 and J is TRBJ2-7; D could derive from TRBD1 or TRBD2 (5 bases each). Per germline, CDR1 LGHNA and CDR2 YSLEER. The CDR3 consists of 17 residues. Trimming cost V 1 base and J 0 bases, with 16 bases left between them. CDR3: CASSQGLSGAYSYEQYF. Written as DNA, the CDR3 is TGCGCCAGCAGCCAAGGCTTGTCCGGGGCATACTCCTACGAGCAGTACTTC.

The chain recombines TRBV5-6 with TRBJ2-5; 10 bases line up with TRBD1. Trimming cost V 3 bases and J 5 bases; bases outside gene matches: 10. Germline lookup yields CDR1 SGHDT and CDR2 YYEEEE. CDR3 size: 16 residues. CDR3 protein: CASSSEGTGVWETQYF. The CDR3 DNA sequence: TGTGCCAGCAGCTCTGAGGGGACAGGGGTTTGGGAGACCCAGTACTTC.